These 11 T cell receptor beta chains share one sample of origin, sequenced in a study of T-cell reconstitution after alpha-beta-depleted transplantation in children. Researchers prepared the TCRbeta library using unique molecular identifiers, the study reports. MiXCR, applied by TCRdb to the PCR reads, yields one record per CDR3 protein. The sample gives around 680,000 distinct CDR3 sequences, 15% to 20% of which show up once; about 1.1% is in the top ten. Sample: PBMCs from the stem cell graft donor, taken from the stem cell graft. These receptors were collected from a human donor who donated a stem cell graft to a child with acute myeloid leukemia.

There are a few counts of this clonotype. The genes are TRBV5-7 and TRBJ2-7; 9 nucleotides line up with TRBD2. TRBV5-7 is flagged as an ORF with uncertain function. The CDR3 length is 15 residues. Trimming took 2 bases from V and 3 from J; bases not matched to a gene: 6. The CDR3 loop is CASSLALAGYYEQYF. The CDR3 coding sequence is TGTGCCAGCAGCTTAGCACTAGCGGGTTACTACGAGCAGTACTTC.

The V gene is TRBV7-6, the J gene TRBJ2-5; maybe TRBD2 (5 bases). This CDR3 is built from 15 residues. Germline CDR1 is SGHVS and CDR2 is FNYEAQ. Deletions cut 6 bases from V and 1 base from J, with 15 bases between. CDR3 sequence (DNA): TGTGCCAGCAGTCCCGGGATGGCGGTCCAAGAGACCCAGTACTTC. Protein product: CASSPGMAVQETQYF.

This clonotype came up a few times. This chain uses TRBV12-3 or TRBV12-4 with TRBJ2-3, with D possibly matching TRBD1 (6 bases). CDR3 length: 16 amino acids. V lost 3 bases and J lost 4, with 17 bases in between. In DNA form, the CDR3 reads TGTGCCAGCAGTTTTAGCTCGACAGGTTCGGCAGATACGCAGTATTTT. This codes for CASSFSSTGSADTQYF.

The rearrangement links TRBV20-1 to TRBJ1-2; 7 nucleotides line up with TRBD1. The CDR3 extends over 18 amino acids. CDR1 and CDR2 (germline): DFQATT, SNEGSKA (reference sequence). CDR3 loop: CRGRDPSLQGRQGSGYTF. For the CDR3, the DNA is TGCAGGGGTAGAGATCCGAGCCTACAGGGGCGCCAAGGAAGTGGCTACACCTTC.

This clonotype came up once. A much larger clone differs by one base, so this may be a read error. This chain links TRBV20-1 with TRBJ1-5; D remains ambiguous. The CDR3 spans 14 residues. Per the germline V gene, CDR1 is DFQATT and CDR2 is SNEGSKA (reference sequence). CDR3 sequence: CTAKAMERNQPQHF. As DNA, the CDR3 is TGCACTGCTAAGGCGATGGAAAGGAATCAGCCCCAGCATTTT.

Concerning this clonotype: A much larger clonotype is one base distant, so this may be a read error. The chain couples TRBV20-1 to TRBJ2-1, with D maybe TRBD1 (6 bases). V was clipped by 2 bases and J by 8 bases, with 16 bases between them. Looked up from germline, CDR1 is DFQATT and CDR2 is SNEGSKA (reference sequence). The length of the CDR3 is 14 residues. The CDR3 DNA is TGCAGTGCTAGAACGTGGGGGCGGAACGATGAGCAGTTCTTC. Translation gives CSARTWGRNDEQFF.

The chain uses TRBV20-1 and TRBJ2-7, with a weak D call TRBD1 (6 bases). Germline CDR1 and CDR2: DFQATT and SNEGSKA (reference sequence). The CDR3 runs 12 residues. CDR3 in amino acids: CCASAQGFEQYF. The CDR3 DNA follows: TGCTGCGCTAGTGCCCAGGGGTTCGAGCAGTACTTC.

This clonotype was counted ten times or more. This sequence joins TRBV29-1 and TRBJ2-7; the D gene could be TRBD1 or TRBD2 (5 bases each). Germline V gives CDR1 SQVTM, CDR2 ANQGSEA. Trimming pared 6 bases from V and 3 bases from J, leaving 12 bases between. The CDR3 runs to 12 residues. DNA of the CDR3: TGCAGCGTGGGAGACAGCCGCTACGAGCAGTACTTC. It encodes CSVGDSRYEQYF.

This clonotype was counted ten times or more. The genes are TRBV20-1 and TRBJ1-6; D not certain. The CDR3 sequence is 15 residues long. Germline V lookup: CDR1 DFQATT, CDR2 SNEGSKA (reference sequence). Trimming cost V 3 bases and J 9 bases, with 18 bases left between them. The CDR3 sequence: CSASARPARGSPLHF. The CDR3 bases are TGCAGTGCTAGTGCTAGGCCCGCTCGGGGTTCACCCCTCCACTTT.

The chain links TRBV27 to TRBJ2-2; D unclear. Germline CDR1 is MNHEY and CDR2 is SMNVEV (reference sequence). The CDR3 length is 14 residues. V lost 5 bases and J 2 bases, leaving 9 bases between the germline ends. CDR3 protein: CASSHLANTGELFF. CDR3 nucleotide sequence: TGTGCCAGCAGTCACCTTGCCAACACCGGGGAGCTGTTTTTT.

This clonotype was seen more than once but under ten times. The chain combines TRBV9 with TRBJ1-2, with D perhaps matching TRBD1 (5 bases). Germline-derived CDR1 and CDR2 are SGDLS and YYNGEE. CDR3 length: 14 residues. V was trimmed by 3 bases and J by 5 bases, leaving 14 bases between them. DNA of the CDR3: TGTGCCAGCAGCGCCGTAGACACAGGATATGGCTACACCTTC. This sequence encodes CASSAVDTGYGYTF.